A selection of T cell receptor beta chains follows, all from one sample in a study of T cell responses to AZD1222 COVID-19 vaccine. Here immunoSEQ multiplex PCR was the method, and the copy in TCRdb shows in-frame clones only, minus some. The sample shows about 110,000 clones, roughly 92% of them seen only once. The specimen comprised peripheral blood, sampled 28 days after the second AZD1222 dose. The receptors come from an adult who received the AZD1222 COVID-19 vaccine. Each CDR3 is given with its conserved first and last residue. A D gene is named only where the DNA matches it firmly. The size of a clone is reported for some rows only, either as once, few or many, or as a class for expanded clones.

V gene	D gene	clone size	J gene	CDR3 DNA	CDR3 protein
TRBV9	NA	NA	TRBJ1-2	TGTGCCAGCAGCGTGGGGCCAGACGCTAACTATGGCTACACCTTC	CASSVGPDANYGYTF
TRBV18	NA	NA	TRBJ2-3	TGTGCCAGCTCACCCGGCTCTAGCGCGGATACGCAGTATTTT	CASSPGSSADTQYF
TRBV28	NA	NA	TRBJ2-7	TGTGCCAGCAGTCGGGGTAGCTCCTACGAGCAGTACTTC	CASSRGSSYEQYF
TRBV7-3	NA	NA	TRBJ2-2	TGTGCCAGCAGCCGTGGGGTTGTCACCGGGGAGCTGTTTTTT	CASSRGVVTGELFF
TRBV19	NA	NA	TRBJ1-5	TGTGCCAGTAGTATAGATCGATGGGGCGGTGGGGATAGCAATCAGCCCCAGCATTTT	CASSIDRWGGGDSNQPQHF
TRBV10-3	NA	NA	TRBJ2-2	TGTGCCATCAGTGAGGGGGCATCCCCCGGGGAGCTGTTTTTT	CAISEGASPGELFF
TRBV4-3	NA	NA	TRBJ1-5	TGCGCCAGCAGCCAAGATTTGAGCAATCAGCCCCAGCATTTT	CASSQDLSNQPQHF
TRBV18	NA	once	TRBJ2-1	TGTGCCAGCTCACCAAGCACCTACAATGAGCAGTTCTTC	CASSPSTYNEQFF
TRBV12-3/TRBV12-4	NA	few	TRBJ2-7	TGTGCCAGCAGTTTTGGACGAGACTACGAGCAGTACTTC	CASSFGRDYEQYF
TRBV10-1	NA	NA	TRBJ2-5	TGCGCCAGCAGCTACCTGGACCGCGGGGCCCAGTACTTC	CASSYLDRGAQYF
TRBV5-1	NA	NA	TRBJ1-4	TGCGCCAGCAGCTTGGAGTCGGCACGGGGTGAAAAACTGTTTTTT	CASSLESARGEKLFF
TRBV30	NA	NA	TRBJ1-5	TGTGCCTGGGGGACCGGGACGGTTAGCAATCAGCCCCAGCATTTT	CAWGTGTVSNQPQHF
TRBV25-1	NA	NA	TRBJ1-4	TGTGCCAGCAGTGGCCGGGACAATCCAACTAATGAAAAACTGTTTTTT	CASSGRDNPTNEKLFF
TRBV5-4	TRBD1	NA	TRBJ2-7	TGTGCCAGCAATCCGGACAGGTACTCCTACGAGCAGTACTTC	CASNPDRYSYEQYF
TRBV28	NA	NA	TRBJ1-3	TGTGCCAGCAGACCCACAGGGTCTGGAAACACCATATATTTT	CASRPTGSGNTIYF
TRBV28	NA	NA	TRBJ2-5	TGTGCCATCTCCGGAGCGGTGGGGGAGACCCAGTACTTC	CAISGAVGETQYF
TRBV3-1/TRBV3-2	TRBD2	NA	TRBJ2-3	TGTGCCAGCAGTCTAAGGGGGTTCGCGGGGGGTTTAGTAGATACGCAGTATTTT	CASSLRGFAGGLVDTQYF
TRBV6-5	NA	NA	TRBJ1-2	TGTGCCAGCAGTTACGGCAGCCTCTCTAACTATGGCTACACCTTC	CASSYGSLSNYGYTF
TRBV7-9	NA	NA	TRBJ1-2	TGTGCCAGCAGCTTAATCGAGGGGGACTATGGCTACACCTTC	CASSLIEGDYGYTF
TRBV11-2	NA	NA	TRBJ1-2	TGTGCCAGCAGCTTAGATTGGTCACACTATGGCTACACCTTC	CASSLDWSHYGYTF
TRBV7-9	NA	few	TRBJ1-2	TGTGCCAGCAGCTTACGGCAGCCTACTAACTATGGCTACACCTTC	CASSLRQPTNYGYTF
TRBV7-3	TRBD1	NA	TRBJ2-5	TGTGCCAGCAGCTTAATGGACAGCCGCTTCGAGGGGGCCCAGACCCAGTACTTC	CASSLMDSRFEGAQTQYF
TRBV5-4	TRBD1	few	TRBJ1-2	TGTGCCAGCAGCACCCGACAGGGAGCCAGTTATGGCTACACCTTC	CASSTRQGASYGYTF
TRBV12-3/TRBV12-4	NA	NA	TRBJ1-5	TGTGCCAGCAGTTACTTTAGTCAGCCCCAGCATTTT	CASSYFSQPQHF
TRBV5-1	NA	NA	TRBJ1-1	TGCGCCAGCAGCTTCTTATCAGCGAACACTGAAGCTTTCTTT	CASSFLSANTEAFF
TRBV20-1	NA	NA	TRBJ1-4	TGCAGTGCGCGACAGGTTGAAAAACTGTTTTTT	CSARQVEKLFF
TRBV2	TRBD2	NA	TRBJ2-1	TGTGCCAGCAGTGAAAGGGGTTGGGCTAGCGGGGGAAATGAGCAGTTCTTC	CASSERGWASGGNEQFF
TRBV19	TRBD2	NA	TRBJ2-1	TGTGCCAGTAGTAAACTAGCGGGGGGAATAGACAATGAGCAGTTCTTC	CASSKLAGGIDNEQFF
TRBV5-1	NA	once	TRBJ1-6	TGCGCCAGCACCCCCGGAGGGGGGGCCTCCTATAATTCACCCCTCCACTTT	CASTPGGGASYNSPLHF
TRBV10-1	TRBD1	NA	TRBJ1-1	TGCGCCAGCTACGGGACAGCGAACACTGAAGCTTTCTTT	CASYGTANTEAFF
TRBV5-1	TRBD1	NA	TRBJ1-5	TGCGCCAGCAGCTTGGCCGAAGGGGGCGGTCAGCCCCAGCATTTT	CASSLAEGGGQPQHF
TRBV19	TRBD1	few	TRBJ1-4	TGTGCCAGCGGAGAACAGGGGCTTTATGAAAAACTGTTTTTT	CASGEQGLYEKLFF
TRBV2	TRBD1	NA	TRBJ1-2	TGTGCCAGCGGGAACAGGGGGTTCGGCTATGGCTACACCTTC	CASGNRGFGYGYTF
TRBV6-2/TRBV6-3	NA	once	TRBJ2-7	TGTGCCAGCAGCGCGGGACAGCTCTCCTACGAGCAGTACTTC	CASSAGQLSYEQYF
TRBV7-2	TRBD1	NA	TRBJ1-1	TGTGCCAGCAGCTCACAGGGGCGGAACACTGAAGCTTTCTTT	CASSSQGRNTEAFF